This is a list of T cell receptor beta chains from one sample in a study of T cells after yellow fever vaccination. TCRdb analysed the 5' RACE reads with MiXCR anew, one entry per CDR3 protein. The sample carries about 69,000 distinct CDR3 sequences, around 6.2% recorded once. The sequences come from CD4+ T cells sorted from PBMCs, collected less than 18 days after the first yellow fever vaccination. Every receptor here comes from a man younger than 35 who received the YFV17D yellow fever vaccine. Each CDR3 is given with its conserved first and last residue. Fields, in order: V gene, J gene, CDR3 protein.

TRBV15	TRBJ1-2	CATSSSSPLRWGQGVLRDGYTF
TRBV5-4	TRBJ2-2	CASSPAGTLDGELFF
TRBV7-8	TRBJ1-2	CASSLRDREAANYGYTF
TRBV20-1	TRBJ2-1	CSASERGYSSYNEQFF
TRBV10-1	TRBJ2-5	CASVGGLPPYKETQYF
TRBV4-2	TRBJ2-1	CASSQDPGISSYNEQFF
TRBV5-5	TRBJ2-5	CASTVGLAPETQYF
TRBV7-2	TRBJ2-3	CASSLPLRVRDTDTQYF
TRBV15	TRBJ1-6	CATRRRGSSYNSPLHF
TRBV21-1	TRBJ1-5	CASSGQGPYSNQPQHF
TRBV3-1	TRBJ1-3	CASSAYRDGGNTIYF
TRBV7-2	TRBJ1-2	CASSLVSLGRFLTGPGGGYTF
TRBV2	TRBJ2-3	CASPAGELGTQYF
TRBV5-1	TRBJ2-5	CASSLEGSSGAETQYF
TRBV24-1	TRBJ2-7	CATSDSSGAGEQYF
TRBV20-1	TRBJ2-3	CSARGGGDTQYF